These 29 T cell receptor beta chains originate from one sample sequenced in a study of T cell responses to AZD1222 COVID-19 vaccine. TCRdb's table, derived via immunoSEQ multiplex PCR, lists solely in-frame clones and lacks some. The table has 200,000 or so clones, around 94% seen once; the top ten hold less than 11%. The source was peripheral blood, collected on day 0 of AZD1222 vaccination. The receptors come from an adult in good health.

This chain connects TRBV5-5 to TRBJ2-1, with 11 bases matching TRBD2. V lost 4 bases and J lost 4; bases outside the gene matches: 10. Germline CDR1 SGHKS, CDR2 YYEKEE (reference sequence). CDR3 length equals 17 residues. The CDR3, as DNA: TGTGCCAGCAGCCTGGGGTTGGGACTAGCGGCTTACAATGAGCAGTTCTTC. It is translated as CASSLGLGLAAYNEQFF.

The J gene is TRBJ1-2, the V gene TRBV4-2, with 7 bases lining up with TRBD1. Losses at the gene ends were 0 bases for V and 4 bases for J; bases not matched to a gene: 5. The CDR3 runs to 15 residues. CDR1 LGHNA and CDR2 YNFKEQ come from the germline V gene. The CDR3 coding sequence is TGTGCCAGCAGCCAAGAAGTCCGGGACAGCTATGGCTACACCTTC. Translation gives CASSQEVRDSYGYTF.

The chain couples TRBV28 to TRBJ1-2; D is perhaps TRBD1 (5 bases). The length of the CDR3 is 15 residues. Trimming pared 6 bases from V and 6 bases from J, leaving 20 bases between. Germline lookup yields CDR1 MDHEN and CDR2 SYDVKM. The chain's CDR3 is CASREQPDRTNGYTF. The CDR3 bases are TGTGCCAGCAGGGAACAGCCAGACAGAACCAATGGCTACACCTTC.

This clone was seen a single time. The rearrangement links TRBV13 to TRBJ1-2; 8 bases fit TRBD1. The CDR3 extends over 16 amino acids. V dropped 0 bases and J dropped 3; count of bases not matched to a gene: 6. Germline-derived CDR1 and CDR2 are PRHDT and FYEKMQ (reference sequence). The CDR3 spells CASSLGTGTGYYGYTF. CDR3 DNA: TGTGCCAGCAGCTTAGGAACGGGGACAGGCTACTATGGCTACACCTTC.

V gene TRBV25-1 combines with J gene TRBJ1-5; D is perhaps TRBD1 (6 bases). V lost 4 bases to trimming and J lost 4 bases, with 8 bases between them. Germline V gene data show CDR1 as MGHDK and CDR2 as SYGVNS. This CDR3 has 13 residues. Here the CDR3 DNA reads TGTGCCAGCAGTGGGACAGAAAATCAGCCCCAGCATTTT. It codes for CASSGTENQPQHF.

This chain uses TRBV6-6 with TRBJ1-2; 7 positions agree with TRBD1. The V segment lost 2 bases and the J segment 7 bases; nucleotides outside the gene matches: 7. CDR3 length: 14 residues. Germline V gene sequence: CDR1 MNHNY, CDR2 SVGAGI (reference sequence). In DNA form, the CDR3 reads TGTGCCAGCAGTTACGACAGAAGGGGGCTTGGCTACACCTTC. Protein sequence: CASSYDRRGLGYTF.

Note on this clone: This sample also contains other DNA sequences that code for the same CDR3. The chain uses TRBV12-3 or TRBV12-4 and TRBJ1-1, with no clear D. The CDR3 covers 12 residues. Trimming pared 0 bases from V and 2 bases from J, leaving 1 base between. The CDR3 here is CASSLANTEAFF. Written as DNA, the CDR3 is TGTGCCAGCAGTTTAGCAAACACTGAAGCTTTCTTT.

This clone was observed a single time. This chain joins TRBV27 and TRBJ2-2; tentative D call: TRBD1 (6 bases). CDR3 length: 17 residues. Trimming cost V 4 bases and J 0 bases, with 15 bases left between them. Germline values: CDR1 MNHEY, CDR2 SMNVEV (reference sequence). This CDR3 is CASSSTLDRSNTGELFF. The DNA of the CDR3 is TGTGCCAGCAGTTCTACTTTGGACAGATCGAACACCGGGGAGCTGTTTTTT.

The CDR3 bases are TGTGCCAGCCGGCAGGGGGGGAGCAGCAATCAGCCCCAGCATTTT. This encodes CASRQGGSSNQPQHF. The rearrangement links TRBV28 to TRBJ1-5, with 7 bases fitting TRBD1. Germline CDR1 is MDHEN and CDR2 is SYDVKM. The junction had 8 bases not matched to a gene; V was cut back by 8 bases and J by 1 base. The CDR3 consists of 15 residues.

This clone appeared a few times. This chain uses TRBV27 with TRBJ2-3; 12 bases match TRBD2. The CDR3 covers 15 residues. The V gene's germline CDR1 is MNHEY and CDR2 SMNVEV (reference sequence). The junction had 7 bases not matched to a gene; V was cut back by 6 bases and J by 6 bases. CDR3 residues: CASSRLAGAGDTQYF. CDR3 coding DNA: TGTGCCAGCAGCCGACTAGCGGGGGCGGGGGATACGCAGTATTTT.

The chain employs TRBV6-5 and TRBJ2-7; 10 positions agree with TRBD1. The CDR3 extends over 14 amino acids. V lost 7 bases to trimming and J lost 3 bases; unmatched junction nucleotides: 6. From germline, CDR1 is MNHEY and CDR2 SVGAGI. CDR3 sequence reads: CASNSRDRGYEQYF. The CDR3 DNA is TGTGCCAGCAACTCCCGGGACAGGGGCTACGAGCAGTACTTC.

The gene calls are TRBV5-4 and TRBJ2-1; a weak D match, TRBD2 (5 bases). V was shortened by 4 bases and J by 10 bases, with 21 bases between the two germline ends. The V gene's germline CDR1 is SGHNT and CDR2 YYREEE (reference sequence). The CDR3 covers 15 residues. The CDR3 bases are TGTGCCAGCAGCGTAGATGGCGGGCCCACTACGGAGCAGTTCTTC. This translates into CASSVDGGPTTEQFF.

The rearrangement uses TRBV19 and TRBJ1-2, with TRBD1 matching over 9 bases. Unmatched junction bases numbered 6, after V lost 5 bases and J lost 2 bases. Germline CDR1 LNHDA, CDR2 SQIVND (reference sequence). This CDR3 has 15 amino acids. The CDR3, as DNA: TGTGCCAGTAGTTCCTGGACAGGGGACAACTATGGCTACACCTTC. Translating gives CASSSWTGDNYGYTF. The full variable domain, rest sourced from reference TRBV19 and TRBJ1-2, is DGGITQSPKYLFRKEGQNVTLSCEQNLNHDAMYWYRQDPGQGLRLIYYSQIVNDFQKGDIAEGYSVSREKKESFPLTVTSAQKNPTAFYLCASSSWTGDNYGYTFGSGTRLTVV.

The chain links TRBV10-3 to TRBJ1-1; TRBD1 agrees at 8 bases. Losses at the gene ends were 10 bases for V and 0 bases for J; bases not matched to a gene: 4. The CDR3 totals 13 residues. Per the germline V gene, CDR1 is ENHRY and CDR2 is SYGVKD. The CDR3 bases are TGTGCCAATCGACAGGGGATGAACACTGAAGCTTTCTTT. This sequence encodes CANRQGMNTEAFF.

The gene calls are TRBV5-1 and TRBJ1-1; 8 bases are a match to TRBD1. V dropped 2 bases and J dropped 11; count of bases not matched to a gene: 11. CDR1 is SGHRS and CDR2 is YFSETQ in the germline V gene. This CDR3 is built from 14 residues. For the CDR3, the DNA is TGCGCCAGCAGCTTAGAACAGGGGGGGCCTGCCGCTTTCTTT. It specifies CASSLEQGGPAAFF.

V is TRBV9 and J is TRBJ2-5; 14 positions match TRBD2. Germline values: CDR1 SGDLS, CDR2 YYNGEE. The V gene end was trimmed by 4 bases and the J gene end by 5 bases; junction bases not matched to a gene: 7. This CDR3 is 16 amino acids long. The CDR3 reads CASSPGLAGAGETQYF. For the CDR3, the DNA is TGTGCCAGCAGCCCGGGACTAGCGGGGGCGGGGGAGACCCAGTACTTC.

The chain recombines TRBV27 with TRBJ1-1, with 8 nucleotides matching TRBD1. CDR1 is MNHEY and CDR2 is SMNVEV in the germline V gene (reference sequence). Trimming at V came to 6 bases and at J to 1 base, leaving 4 bases not matched to a gene. The CDR3 totals 14 residues. CDR3 region: CASSVQGGNTEAFF. CDR3 DNA sequence: TGTGCCAGCAGCGTACAGGGGGGGAACACTGAAGCTTTCTTT.

V gene TRBV15 combines with J gene TRBJ2-2; 7 positions match TRBD1. Germline V gene sequence: CDR1 LNHNV, CDR2 YYDKDF (reference sequence). The V and J ends lost 3 bases and 3 bases, in that order; junction bases with no gene match: 7. The CDR3 is 16 amino acids. CDR3 nucleotide sequence: TGTGCCACCAGCAGCCTTTCCAGGGGGTACACCGGGGAGCTGTTTTTT. Amino acids: CATSSLSRGYTGELFF.

In the case of this clone: This CDR3 is also generated by other DNA sequences in the sample. The V and J genes are TRBV6-5 and TRBJ1-1, with 7 bases lining up with TRBD1. This CDR3 has 13 residues. V was clipped by 6 bases and J by 4 bases; unmatched bases: 5. Per germline, CDR1 MNHEY and CDR2 SVGAGI. The CDR3, as DNA: TGTGCCAGCAGCCCAGGGGGGGGCACTGAAGCTTTCTTT. This codes for CASSPGGGTEAFF.

The J gene is TRBJ1-5, the V gene TRBV28, with 11 bases lining up with TRBD1. The V segment lost 5 bases and the J segment 0 bases; nucleotides outside the gene matches: 12. Germline V lookup: CDR1 MDHEN, CDR2 SYDVKM. This CDR3 spans 19 amino acids. The CDR3 here is CASSSEIRDRGYSNQPQHF. The CDR3 DNA reads as TGTGCCAGCAGTAGCGAGATCCGGGACAGGGGGTATAGCAATCAGCCCCAGCATTTT.

The CDR3 nucleotides read TGTGCCAGCAGTTACGGAAACACCATATATTTT. It encodes CASSYGNTIYF. The chain couples TRBV12-3 or TRBV12-4 to TRBJ1-3; D ambiguous. V was pared by 4 bases and J by 4 bases, with 2 bases between. The CDR3 has 11 residues.

V and J are TRBV6-6 and TRBJ2-7; weak D call: TRBD2 (5 bases). CDR1 is MNHNY and CDR2 is SVGAGI in the germline V gene (reference sequence). The length of the CDR3 is 14 residues. Trimming removed 6 bases from V and 5 bases from J, with 17 bases in between. The CDR3 loop reads CASRFLEGPHEQYF. DNA of the CDR3: TGTGCCAGCAGGTTCCTCGAGGGTCCCCACGAGCAGTACTTC.

The chain joins TRBV5-1 to TRBJ1-1; 8 nucleotides match TRBD1. The V segment lost 6 bases and the J segment 5 bases; nucleotides outside the gene matches: 18. From germline, CDR1 is SGHRS and CDR2 YFSETQ. This CDR3 comprises 17 residues. The CDR3 region has the DNA TGCGCCAGCACTAACCCAGGTCAGGGGGCTGTTCGGACTGAAGCTTTCTTT. Protein sequence: CASTNPGQGAVRTEAFF.

The chain has TRBV19 and TRBJ1-5; 8 nucleotides align to TRBD1. The CDR3 runs to 13 residues. V lost 7 bases, J lost 7 bases, and 6 bases stayed unmatched. CDR1 LNHDA and CDR2 SQIVND come from the germline V gene (reference sequence). The CDR3 spells CASTQGAWQPQHF. The CDR3, as DNA: TGTGCCAGTACTCAGGGGGCTTGGCAGCCCCAGCATTTT.

The chain combines TRBV12-3 or TRBV12-4 with TRBJ2-1; D may correspond to TRBD1 or TRBD2 (6 bases each). The CDR3 loop spans 13 amino acids. Trimming removed 2 bases at V and 9 bases at J, with 11 bases between. As DNA, the CDR3 is TGTGCCAGCAGTTTACGGGGGCCCTTTGAGCAGTTCTTC. It codes for CASSLRGPFEQFF.

The chain joins TRBV27 to TRBJ1-5, with D possibly being TRBD1 (6 bases). V gave up 4 bases and J gave up 4 bases, with 11 bases separating them. This CDR3 comprises 14 residues. Per germline, CDR1 MNHEY and CDR2 SMNVEV (reference sequence). CDR3 DNA: TGTGCCAGCAGTTCTTGGGACACAAATCAGCCCCAGCATTTT. Translated: CASSSWDTNQPQHF.

The chain combines TRBV30 with TRBJ1-2; D perhaps matches TRBD1 (5 bases). The germline V and J ends were trimmed by 4 bases and 6 bases, with 18 bases remaining between them. CDR3 size: 14 residues. Germline CDR1 reads GTSNPN; CDR2 reads SVGIG (reference sequence). Here the CDR3 DNA reads TGTGCCTGGAACAATGGCCTGGGGACTCATGGCTACACCTTC. Its protein is CAWNNGLGTHGYTF.

V usage is TRBV5-4 and J usage is TRBJ2-3; D is tentatively TRBD1 or TRBD2 (5 bases each). CDR1 and CDR2 from the germline V gene are SGHNT and YYREEE (reference sequence). V lost 3 bases to trimming and J lost 2 bases, with 16 bases between them. This CDR3 comprises 16 residues. This chain's CDR3 is CASSSGGQGNTDTQYF. The CDR3 DNA follows: TGTGCCAGCAGCTCGGGCGGGCAGGGAAACACAGATACGCAGTATTTT.

The chain has TRBV11-2 and TRBJ1-1; possible D gene TRBD1, 6 bases. The CDR3 is 15 amino acids. Germline V lookup: CDR1 SGHAT, CDR2 FQNNGV. Trimming removed 2 bases from V and 1 base from J, with 11 bases in between. CDR3 nucleotide sequence: TGTGCCAGCAGCTTAAACCCAGGGGCGAACACTGAAGCTTTCTTT. This sequence encodes CASSLNPGANTEAFF.